This is a list of T cell receptor beta chains from one sample in a study of blood T cell repertoires in COVID-19. TCRdb's table, derived via immunoSEQ multiplex PCR, lists solely in-frame clones and lacks some. The sample yields more than 150,000 clones, 80% seen once. Sequenced input: peripheral blood. All receptors come from a man aged 60 to 69 with acute or convalescent COVID-19. The conserved cysteine and the conserved F or W are not part of the CDR3 here. D genes are given only for firm matches. Rows give clone size only sometimes, using once, few, many, or a class for an expanded clone.

ASSKNTGGGQTQY,TRBD1,TRBV28,TRBJ2-5,.
ASSQGVTSGGRETQY,TRBD2,TRBV4-2,TRBJ2-5,.
ASSQVSGGSRHGYT,TRBD1,TRBV3-1/TRBV3-2,TRBJ1-2,.
ASSMQGPGYGYT,.,TRBV19,TRBJ1-2,.
ASSLNYGYT,.,TRBV28,TRBJ1-2,.
ASSQEGDRPNQPQH,.,TRBV4-1,TRBJ1-5,.
ASSYEGWGDQPQH,.,TRBV6-2/TRBV6-3,TRBJ1-5,.
ASSPLSQEAF,.,TRBV12-3/TRBV12-4,TRBJ1-1,.
AISDLRDSNTEAF,.,TRBV10-3,TRBJ1-1,.
ATSRVNGELF,.,TRBV15,TRBJ2-2,.
ASGLGNRNQPQH,.,TRBV12-5,TRBJ1-5,few
ASSLAGLAGGNEQF,TRBD2,TRBV5-1,TRBJ2-1,.
ATSDLRGSYNEQF,.,TRBV24-1,TRBJ2-1,.
ASSFSQGISYYPPLH,.,TRBV28,TRBJ1-6,.
ASSPRTGNNEQF,TRBD1,TRBV18,TRBJ2-1,.